These 5 T cell receptor beta chains originate from one sample sequenced in a study of blood T cell repertoires in COVID-19. The assay was immunoSEQ multiplex PCR, and TCRdb's table has in-frame clones only and misses some. Of 200,000 to 250,000 clones listed, approximately 86% were seen once; the top ten hold around 7.3%. The sample was peripheral blood. The receptors shown here come from a woman in her sixties or seventies with active or convalescent COVID-19.

The V call is TRBV6-1, the J call TRBJ1-1, with D possibly matching TRBD1 (5 bases). The V and J ends lost 2 bases and 0 bases respectively, with 13 bases between them. Per the germline V gene, CDR1 is MNHNS and CDR2 is SASEGT. The CDR3 totals 16 residues. CDR3 protein: CASSESKGIMNTEAFF. CDR3 bases: TGTGCCAGCAGTGAAAGCAAGGGGATCATGAACACTGAAGCTTTCTTT.

The chain joins TRBV3-1 (or the pseudogene TRBV3-2) to TRBJ1-1, with TRBD1 matching over 8 bases. The CDR3 extends over 14 amino acids. The germline V gene has CDR1 LGHDT and CDR2 YNNKEL (reference sequence). V was clipped by 1 base and J by 9 bases; unmatched bases: 7. In nucleotides, the CDR3 is TGTGCCAGCAGCCAAGGGACAGGGCGCTTTAAAGCTTTCTTT. Translating gives CASSQGTGRFKAFF.

This clone was seen only once. The V gene is TRBV6-5, the J gene TRBJ1-1; D is undetermined. The CDR3 loop spans 12 amino acids. From germline, CDR1 is MNHEY and CDR2 SVGAGI. The V and J ends lost 5 bases and 1 base respectively, with 5 bases between them. CDR3 residues: CASSPSNTEAFF. In DNA form, the CDR3 reads TGTGCCAGCAGTCCGTCGAACACTGAAGCTTTCTTT.

The chain has TRBV19 and TRBJ1-2; 7 nucleotides agree with TRBD1. The J segment lost 0 bases and the V segment lost 7 bases, leaving 5 bases of the junction unmatched. The CDR3 has 14 amino acids. CDR1 is LNHDA and CDR2 is SQIVND in the germline V gene (reference sequence). In nucleotides, the CDR3 is TGTGCCAGTACCGAGGACAGGACTAACTATGGCTACACCTTC. The encoded protein is CASTEDRTNYGYTF.

The chain is built from TRBV5-4 and TRBJ2-2, with D possibly matching TRBD1 (6 bases). The CDR3 is 14 amino acids. V gave up 4 bases and J gave up 6 bases, with 13 bases separating them. The germline CDR1 and CDR2 sequences are SGHNT and YYREEE (reference sequence). The CDR3 is CASSPQGASGELFF. Written as DNA, the CDR3 is TGTGCCAGCAGCCCACAGGGAGCCTCCGGGGAGCTGTTTTTT.